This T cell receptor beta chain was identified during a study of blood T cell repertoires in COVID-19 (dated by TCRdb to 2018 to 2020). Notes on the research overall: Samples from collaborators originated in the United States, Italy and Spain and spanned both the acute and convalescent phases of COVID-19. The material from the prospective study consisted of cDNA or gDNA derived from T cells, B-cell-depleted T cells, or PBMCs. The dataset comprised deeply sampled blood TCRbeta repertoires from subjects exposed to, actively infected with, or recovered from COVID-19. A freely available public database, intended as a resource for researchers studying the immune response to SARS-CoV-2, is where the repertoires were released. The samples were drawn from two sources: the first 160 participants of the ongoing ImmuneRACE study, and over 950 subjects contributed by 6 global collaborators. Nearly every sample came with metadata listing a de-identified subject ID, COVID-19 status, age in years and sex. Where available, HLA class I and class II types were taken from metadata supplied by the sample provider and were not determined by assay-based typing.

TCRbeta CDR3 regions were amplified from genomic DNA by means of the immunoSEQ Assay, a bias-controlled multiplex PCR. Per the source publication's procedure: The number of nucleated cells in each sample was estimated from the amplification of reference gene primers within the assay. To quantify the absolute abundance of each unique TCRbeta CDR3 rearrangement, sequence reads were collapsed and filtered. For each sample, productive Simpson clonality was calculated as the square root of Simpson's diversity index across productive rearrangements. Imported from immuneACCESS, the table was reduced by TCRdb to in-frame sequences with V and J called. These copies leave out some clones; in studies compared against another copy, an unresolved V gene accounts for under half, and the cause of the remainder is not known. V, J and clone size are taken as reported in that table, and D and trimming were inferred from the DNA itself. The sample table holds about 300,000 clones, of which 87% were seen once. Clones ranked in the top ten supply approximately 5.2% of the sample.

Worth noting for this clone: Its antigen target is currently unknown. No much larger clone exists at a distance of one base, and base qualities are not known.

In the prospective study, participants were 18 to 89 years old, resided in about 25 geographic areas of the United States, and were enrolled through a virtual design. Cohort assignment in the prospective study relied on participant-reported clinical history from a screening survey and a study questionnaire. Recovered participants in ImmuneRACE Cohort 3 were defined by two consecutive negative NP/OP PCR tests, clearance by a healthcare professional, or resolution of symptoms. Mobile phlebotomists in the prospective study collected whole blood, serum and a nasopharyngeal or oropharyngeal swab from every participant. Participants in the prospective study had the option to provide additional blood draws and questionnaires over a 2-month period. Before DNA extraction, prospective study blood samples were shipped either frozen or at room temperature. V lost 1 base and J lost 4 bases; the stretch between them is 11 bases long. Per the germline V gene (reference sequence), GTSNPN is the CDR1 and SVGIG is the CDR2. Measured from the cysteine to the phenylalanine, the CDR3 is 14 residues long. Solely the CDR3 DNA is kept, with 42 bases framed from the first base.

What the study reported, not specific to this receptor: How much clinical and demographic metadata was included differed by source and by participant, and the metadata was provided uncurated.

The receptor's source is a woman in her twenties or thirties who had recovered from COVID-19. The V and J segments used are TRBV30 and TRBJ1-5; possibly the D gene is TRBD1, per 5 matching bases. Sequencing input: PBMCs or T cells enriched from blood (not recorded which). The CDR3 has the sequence CAWSGGGLNQPQHF. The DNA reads TGTGCCTGGAGTGGGGGGGGATTAAATCAGCCCCAGCATTTT. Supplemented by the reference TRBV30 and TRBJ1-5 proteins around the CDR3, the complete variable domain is SQTIHQWPATLVQPVGSPLSLECTVEGTSNPNLYWYRQAAGRGLQLLFYSVGIGQISSEVPQNLSASRPQDRQFILSSKKLLLSDSGFYLCAWSGGGLNQPQHFGDGTRLSIL.